This TCR beta chain was profiled in a study of shared clonotypes between healthy human individuals. Regarding the study as a whole: Non-shared clonotypes showed lower generation probabilities than clonotypes common to all four donors. Inspection by rarefaction showed sorted-subset sequencing to be incomplete despite large depth. Compared with memory subsets, naive subsets generally had larger estimated richness.

For this clone: The antigen is undetermined. The sample carries other DNA sequences with the same CDR3.

This CDR3 is built from 10 residues. Deletions cut 6 bases from V and 5 bases from J, with 7 bases between. The germline CDR1 and CDR2 sequences are DFQATT and SNEGSKA (reference sequence). Repertoires were generated with immunoSEQ multiplex PCR, while TCRdb's copy carries only in-frame clones and drops some. The data hold about 710,000 clones, with more than 70% observed a single time. Material: memory CD4+ T cells sorted from blood. Described subset: CD45RA-negative fraction. This receptor was identified in a woman aged 25 to 39 in good health. The gene calls are TRBV20-1 and TRBJ1-2, with no clear D. CDR3 region: CSAREYGYTF. In DNA, the CDR3 is TGCAGTGCGAGGGAGTATGGCTACACCTTC.